This T cell receptor beta chain originates from a study of blood T cell repertoires in COVID-19. The germline CDR1 and CDR2 sequences are SGHVS and FNYEAQ. The CDR3 has 17 residues. V was pared by 7 bases and J by 2 bases, with 9 bases of the junction left unmatched. This clone turned up a few times. Produced via immunoSEQ multiplex PCR; TCRdb's table is partial and in-frame only. The sample consists of 470,000 or so clones, 80% to 90% of them appearing once. The chain employs TRBV7-6 and TRBJ2-5, with 14 bases that match TRBD2. This TCR was recovered from a human donor in a cohort sampled during active COVID-19. The sequenced sample was peripheral blood. The CDR3 reads CASIGGLAGEEQETQYF. CDR3 DNA: TGTGCCAGCATCGGGGGACTAGCGGGAGAGGAACAAGAGACCCAGTACTTC.